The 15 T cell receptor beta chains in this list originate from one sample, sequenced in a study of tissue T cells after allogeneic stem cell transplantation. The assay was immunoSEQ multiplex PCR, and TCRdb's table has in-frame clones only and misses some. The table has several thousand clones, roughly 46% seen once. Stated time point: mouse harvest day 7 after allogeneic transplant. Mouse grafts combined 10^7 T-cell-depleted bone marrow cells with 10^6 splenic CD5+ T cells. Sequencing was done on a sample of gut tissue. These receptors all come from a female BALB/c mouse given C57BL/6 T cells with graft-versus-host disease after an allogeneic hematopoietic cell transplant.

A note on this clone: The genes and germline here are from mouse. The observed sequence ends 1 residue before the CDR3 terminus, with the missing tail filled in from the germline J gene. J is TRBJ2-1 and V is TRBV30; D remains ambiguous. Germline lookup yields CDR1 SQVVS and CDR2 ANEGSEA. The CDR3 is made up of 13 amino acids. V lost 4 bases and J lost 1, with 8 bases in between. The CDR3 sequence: CSSTAGNYAEQFF. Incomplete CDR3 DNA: TGTAGTTCTACAGCAGGAAACTATGCTGAGCAGTTC.

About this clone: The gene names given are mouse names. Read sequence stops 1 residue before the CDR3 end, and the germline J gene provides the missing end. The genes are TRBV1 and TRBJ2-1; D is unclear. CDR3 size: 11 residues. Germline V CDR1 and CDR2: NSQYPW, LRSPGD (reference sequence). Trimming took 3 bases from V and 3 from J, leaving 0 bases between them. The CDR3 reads CTCSAYAEQFF. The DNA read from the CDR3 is TGCACCTGCAGTGCCTATGCTGAGCAGTTC.

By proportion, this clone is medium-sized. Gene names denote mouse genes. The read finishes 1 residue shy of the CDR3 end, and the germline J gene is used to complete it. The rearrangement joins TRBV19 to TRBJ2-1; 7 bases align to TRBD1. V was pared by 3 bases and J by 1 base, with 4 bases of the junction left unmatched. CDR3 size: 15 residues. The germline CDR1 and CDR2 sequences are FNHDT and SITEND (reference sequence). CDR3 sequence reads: CASSNPGQNYAEQFF. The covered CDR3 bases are TGTGCCAGCAGTAACCCGGGACAGAACTATGCTGAGCAGTTC.

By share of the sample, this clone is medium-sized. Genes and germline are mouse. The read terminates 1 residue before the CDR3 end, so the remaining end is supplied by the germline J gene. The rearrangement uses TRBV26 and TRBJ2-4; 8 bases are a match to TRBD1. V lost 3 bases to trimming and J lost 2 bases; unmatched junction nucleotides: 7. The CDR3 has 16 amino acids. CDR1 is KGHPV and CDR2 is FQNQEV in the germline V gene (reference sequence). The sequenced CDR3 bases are TGTGCCAGCAGTCTCAGGGGGCAAGGGGATCAAAACACCTTGTAC. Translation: CASSLRGQGDQNTLY. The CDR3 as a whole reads CASSLRGQGDQNTLYF.

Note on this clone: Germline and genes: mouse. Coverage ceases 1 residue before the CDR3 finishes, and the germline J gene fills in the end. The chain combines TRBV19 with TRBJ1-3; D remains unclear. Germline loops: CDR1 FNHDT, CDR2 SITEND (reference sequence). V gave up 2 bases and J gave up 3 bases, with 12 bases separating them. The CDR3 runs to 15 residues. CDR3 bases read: TGTGCCAGCAGTATGAGGAGGAGGATTGGAAATACGCTCTAT. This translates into CASSMRRRIGNTLY. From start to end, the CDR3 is CASSMRRRIGNTLYF.

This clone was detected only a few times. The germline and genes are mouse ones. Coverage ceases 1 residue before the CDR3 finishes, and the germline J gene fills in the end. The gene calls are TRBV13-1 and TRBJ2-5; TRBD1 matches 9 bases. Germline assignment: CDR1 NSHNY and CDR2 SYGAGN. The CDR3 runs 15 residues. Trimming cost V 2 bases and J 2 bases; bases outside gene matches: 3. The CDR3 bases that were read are TGTGCCAGCAGTGAACAGGGGGCTGGCCAAGACACCCAGTAC. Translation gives CASSEQGAGQDTQY. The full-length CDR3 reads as CASSEQGAGQDTQYF.

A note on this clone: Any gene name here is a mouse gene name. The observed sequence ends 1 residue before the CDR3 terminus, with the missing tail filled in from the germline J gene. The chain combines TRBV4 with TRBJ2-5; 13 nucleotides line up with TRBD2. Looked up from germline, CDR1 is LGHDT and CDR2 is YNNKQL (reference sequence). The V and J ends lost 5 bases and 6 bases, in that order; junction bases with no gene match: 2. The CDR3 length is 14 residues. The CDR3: CASSRGLGGDTQYF. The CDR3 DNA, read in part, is TGTGCCAGCAGCCGGGGACTGGGGGGGGACACCCAGTAC.

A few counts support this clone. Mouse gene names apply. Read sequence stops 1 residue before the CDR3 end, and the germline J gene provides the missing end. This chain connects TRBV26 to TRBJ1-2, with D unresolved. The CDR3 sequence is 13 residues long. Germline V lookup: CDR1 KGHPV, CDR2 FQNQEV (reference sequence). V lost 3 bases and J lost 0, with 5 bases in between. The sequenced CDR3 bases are TGTGCCAGCAGTCTCCTAACAAACTCCGACTACACC. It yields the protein CASSLLTNSDYT. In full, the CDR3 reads CASSLLTNSDYTF.

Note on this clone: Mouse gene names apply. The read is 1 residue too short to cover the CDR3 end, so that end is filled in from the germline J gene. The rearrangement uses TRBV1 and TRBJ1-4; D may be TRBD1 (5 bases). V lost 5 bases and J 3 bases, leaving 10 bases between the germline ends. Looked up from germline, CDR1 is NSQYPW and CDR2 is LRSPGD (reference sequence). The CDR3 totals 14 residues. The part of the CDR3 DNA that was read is TGCACCTGCAGTTCAGGGAGGGCCAACGAAAGATTATTT. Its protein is CTCSSGRANERLF. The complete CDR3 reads CTCSSGRANERLFF. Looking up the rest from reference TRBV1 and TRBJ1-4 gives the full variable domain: VTLLEQNPRWRLVPRGQAVNLRCILKNSQYPWMSWYQQDLQKQLQWLFTLRSPGDKEVKSLPGADYLATRVTDTELRLQVANMSQGRTLYCTCSSGRANERLFFGHGTKLSVL.

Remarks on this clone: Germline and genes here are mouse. The CDR3 here is CASSLTLQNTLYF. The sequenced part of the CDR3 DNA is TGTGCCAGCAGCTTAACTCTTCAAAACACCTTGTAC. The V gene is TRBV3, the J gene TRBJ2-4; no reliable D call. The sequenced fragment ends 1 residue before the CDR3 boundary, so the rest is inferred from the germline J gene. The V end was cut by 2 bases, the J end by 2 bases, with 5 bases between. This CDR3 is 13 amino acids long. Germline V gene lookup returns CDR1 SNHLY and CDR2 FYNGKV (reference sequence). The entire variable domain, with the rest obtained from reference TRBV3 and TRBJ2-4, is as follows: GPKVLQIPSHQIIDMGQMVTLNCDPVSNHLYFYWYKQILGQQMEFLVNFYNGKVMEKSKLFKDQFSVERPDGSYFTLKIQPTALEDSAVYFCASSLTLQNTLYFGAGTRLSVL.

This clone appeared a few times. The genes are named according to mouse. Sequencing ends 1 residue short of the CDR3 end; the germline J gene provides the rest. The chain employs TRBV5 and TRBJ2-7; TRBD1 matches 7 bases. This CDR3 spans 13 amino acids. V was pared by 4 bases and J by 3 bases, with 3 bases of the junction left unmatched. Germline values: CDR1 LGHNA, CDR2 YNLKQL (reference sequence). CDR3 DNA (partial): TGTGCCAGCAGCCCCCGGGACAGCTATGAACAGTAC. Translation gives CASSPRDSYEQY. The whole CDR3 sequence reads CASSPRDSYEQYF.

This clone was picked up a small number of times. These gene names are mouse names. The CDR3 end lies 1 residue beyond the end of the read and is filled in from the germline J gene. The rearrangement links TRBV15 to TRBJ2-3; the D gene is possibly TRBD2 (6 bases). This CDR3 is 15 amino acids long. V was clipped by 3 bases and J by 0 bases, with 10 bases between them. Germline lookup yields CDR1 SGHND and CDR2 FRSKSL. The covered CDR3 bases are TGTGCCAGCAGTTTGCTGGGGTTTAGTGCAGAAACGCTGTAT. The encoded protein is CASSLLGFSAETLY. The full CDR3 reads CASSLLGFSAETLYF.

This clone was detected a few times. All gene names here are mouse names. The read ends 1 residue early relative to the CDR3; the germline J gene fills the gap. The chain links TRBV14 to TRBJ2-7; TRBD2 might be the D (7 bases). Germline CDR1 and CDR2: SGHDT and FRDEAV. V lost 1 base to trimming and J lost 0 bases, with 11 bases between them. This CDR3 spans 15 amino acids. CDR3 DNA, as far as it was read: TGTGCCAGCAGTTTCAGGGGGGGGAGCTCCTATGAACAGTAC. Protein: CASSFRGGSSYEQY. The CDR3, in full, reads CASSFRGGSSYEQYF.

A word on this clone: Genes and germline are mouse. This CDR3 is CASSPQGAGTEVFF. CDR3 DNA (partial): TGTGCCAGCAGTCCACAGGGGGCTGGCACAGAAGTCTTC. The chain employs TRBV26 and TRBJ1-1; 9 bases match TRBD1. The read finishes 1 residue shy of the CDR3 end, and the germline J gene is used to complete it. Germline V lookup: CDR1 KGHPV, CDR2 FQNQEV (reference sequence). J lost 4 bases, V lost 4 bases, and 4 bases had no gene match. The CDR3 totals 14 residues. Variable domain in full (rest from reference TRBV26 and TRBJ1-1): NSKVIQTPRYLVKGQGQKAKMRCIPEKGHPVVFWYQQNKNNEFKFLINFQNQEVLQQIDMTEKRFSAECPSNSPCSLEIQSSEAGDSALYLCASSPQGAGTEVFFGKGTRLTVV.

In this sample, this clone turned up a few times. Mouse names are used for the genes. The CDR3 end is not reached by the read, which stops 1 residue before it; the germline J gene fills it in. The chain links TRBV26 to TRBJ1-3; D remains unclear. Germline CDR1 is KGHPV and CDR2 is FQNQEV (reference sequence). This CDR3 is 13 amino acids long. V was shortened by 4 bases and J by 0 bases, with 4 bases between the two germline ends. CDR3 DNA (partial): TGTGCCAGCAGTCACAGTTCTGGAAATACGCTCTAT. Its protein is CASSHSSGNTLY. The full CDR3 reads CASSHSSGNTLYF.